These 6 T cell receptor beta chains were sequenced from one sample in a study of blood T cell repertoires in COVID-19. Using immunoSEQ multiplex PCR, the repertoire was profiled, and TCRdb retains in-frame clones only, with some absent. The table has tens of thousands of clones, about 92% seen once. The sequencing input was peripheral blood. The receptors come from a man aged 50 or older with acute or convalescent COVID-19.

This clone has only one observation. V is TRBV13 and J is TRBJ2-2, with 9 bases that match TRBD2. CDR1 is PRHDT, CDR2 FYEKMQ, per germline (reference sequence). With V trimmed by 5 bases and J by 3 bases, 7 bases remained unmatched. This CDR3 spans 16 amino acids. The CDR3 DNA reads TGTGCCAGCAGCCCCCGGGTAGCGGGGGACACCGGGGAGCTGTTTTTT. This codes for CASSPRVAGDTGELFF.

The chain combines TRBV2 with TRBJ2-2; TRBD1 matches 12 bases. This CDR3 has 15 residues. CDR1 is SNHLY, CDR2 FYNNEI, per germline. The junction had 4 bases not matched to a gene; V was cut back by 9 bases and J by 2 bases. The CDR3 DNA reads as TGTGCCAGTAAGGGACAGGGGGCTAACACCGGGGAGCTGTTTTTT. Protein: CASKGQGANTGELFF.

The chain couples TRBV7-2 to TRBJ1-3; D gene ambiguous. CDR1 is SGHTA, CDR2 FQGNSA, per germline. V was pared by 6 bases and J by 0 bases, with 6 bases between. The length of the CDR3 is 13 residues. CDR3 nucleotide sequence: TGTGCCAGCAGTGCCGGCTCTGGAAACACCATATATTTT. Translating gives CASSAGSGNTIYF.

The gene calls are TRBV5-6 and TRBJ1-1; D gene ambiguous. The CDR3 runs to 14 residues. The V and J ends lost 1 base and 4 bases respectively, with 11 bases between them. The germline gives CDR1 SGHDT, CDR2 YYEEEE. CDR3 loop: CASSLLRDFTEAFF. The CDR3 DNA is TGTGCCAGCAGCTTGTTGCGGGATTTCACTGAAGCTTTCTTT.

This chain uses TRBV27 with TRBJ1-2; 9 bases are shared with TRBD1. This CDR3 spans 15 amino acids. V trimming: 2 bases; J trimming: 3 bases; junction bases outside the gene matches: 4. The V gene's germline CDR1 is MNHEY and CDR2 SMNVEV (reference sequence). CDR3 in amino acids: CASSLQTGGHYGYTF. CDR3 sequence (DNA): TGTGCCAGCAGTTTACAGACAGGGGGACACTATGGCTACACCTTC.

The genes are TRBV11-2 and TRBJ1-5; tentatively, D is TRBD1 (5 bases). CDR1 and CDR2 from the germline V gene are SGHAT and FQNNGV. Trimming shortened V by 5 bases and J by 7 bases, and 15 bases separated the two germline ends. This CDR3 spans 14 amino acids. The chain's CDR3 is CASSPHGGGQPQHF. In DNA form, the CDR3 reads TGTGCCAGCAGCCCCCACGGGGGAGGACAGCCCCAGCATTTT.